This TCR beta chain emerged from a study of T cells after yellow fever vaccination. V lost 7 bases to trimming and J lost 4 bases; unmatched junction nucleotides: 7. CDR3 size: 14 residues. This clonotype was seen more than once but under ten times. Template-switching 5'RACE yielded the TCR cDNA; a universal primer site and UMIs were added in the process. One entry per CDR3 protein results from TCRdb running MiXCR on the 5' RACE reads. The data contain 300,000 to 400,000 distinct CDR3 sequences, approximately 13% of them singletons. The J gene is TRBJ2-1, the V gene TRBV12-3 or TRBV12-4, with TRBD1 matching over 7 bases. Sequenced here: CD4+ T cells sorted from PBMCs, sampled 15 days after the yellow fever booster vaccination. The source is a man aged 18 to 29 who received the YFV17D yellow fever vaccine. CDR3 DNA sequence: TGTGCCAGCATTTCTAGACAGGGATACAATGAGCAGTTCTTC. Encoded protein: CASISRQGYNEQFF.